Presented here are 25 T cell receptor beta chains from one specimen sequenced in a study of cytomegalovirus exposure and HLA in healthy donors. In the PCR, 60 Vbeta and 13 Jbeta primers were used. Repertoires were generated with immunoSEQ multiplex PCR, while TCRdb's copy carries only in-frame clones and drops some. The data hold approximately 95,000 clones, with more than 60% observed a single time. The sequencing sample was made of PBMCs. These receptors originate from a man aged 18 to 30 in good health and CMV-seropositive.

This clone appeared once. The gene calls are TRBV6-5 and TRBJ2-2, with D tentatively TRBD1 (6 bases). Germline lookup yields CDR1 MNHEY and CDR2 SVGAGI. Trimming took 5 bases from V and 2 from J, leaving 12 bases between them. The CDR3 is 15 residues long. The CDR3 here is CASSPGTFNTGELFF. DNA for the CDR3: TGTGCCAGCAGTCCCGGGACATTCAACACCGGGGAGCTGTTTTTT.

This clone turned up a few times. The chain recombines TRBV6-4 with TRBJ2-7; a weak D match, TRBD2 (6 bases). Germline-derived CDR1 and CDR2 are MRHNA and SNTAGT. V dropped 5 bases and J dropped 4 bases, with 12 bases sitting between them. CDR3 length equals 13 residues. Here the CDR3 reads CASSRDFGYEQYF. DNA for the CDR3: TGTGCCAGCAGTCGGGACTTCGGATACGAGCAGTACTTC.

The sample holds a few counts of this clone. This chain joins TRBV28 and TRBJ1-1; 7 nucleotides match TRBD1. This CDR3 spans 17 amino acids. With 8 bases clipped from V and 2 bases from J, the junction kept 17 bases outside the gene matches. Germline V gene lookup returns CDR1 MDHEN and CDR2 SYDVKM. The CDR3 is CASPPQFRDRSNTEAFF. CDR3 nucleotide sequence: TGTGCCAGCCCCCCCCAGTTCCGGGACAGATCAAACACTGAAGCTTTCTTT.

This sequence joins TRBV19 and TRBJ2-5; no definite D call. Germline assignment: CDR1 LNHDA and CDR2 SQIVND (reference sequence). This CDR3 is built from 14 residues. V lost 3 bases and J 3 bases, leaving 11 bases between the germline ends. The DNA for the CDR3 is TGTGCCAGTAGTATCCGCTTGGCCGAAGAGACCCAGTACTTC. Translation gives CASSIRLAEETQYF.

This chain joins TRBV7-9 and TRBJ1-6; 8 positions match TRBD1. CDR1 is SEHNR, CDR2 FQNEAQ, per germline (reference sequence). There are 19 residues in the CDR3. The ends lost 3 bases at V and 0 bases at J; junction bases unmatched: 10. In nucleotides, the CDR3 is TGTGCCAGCAGCTTCTCCCCCGGGACAGGCATCTCCTATAATTCACCCCTCCACTTT. Its translation: CASSFSPGTGISYNSPLHF.

The gene calls are TRBV19 and TRBJ1-1; TRBD1 matches at 8 bases. This CDR3 comprises 14 residues. CDR1 is LNHDA, CDR2 SQIVND, per germline (reference sequence). V shed 7 bases and J 5 bases; nucleotides not matched to a gene: 9. The chain's CDR3 is CASTGQGALTEAFF. The CDR3 DNA is TGTGCCAGTACCGGGCAGGGGGCGCTTACTGAAGCTTTCTTT.

V usage is TRBV6-5 and J usage is TRBJ2-5; D is possibly TRBD1 (7 bases). The ends were cut back, 5 bases at V and 4 bases at J, with 14 bases in the middle. The CDR3 spans 14 residues. Germline loops: CDR1 MNHEY, CDR2 SVGAGI. The chain's CDR3 is CASSPRGARETQYF. CDR3 coding DNA: TGTGCCAGCAGTCCCAGGGGGGCGAGAGAGACCCAGTACTTC.

This clone came up a few times. CDR3 nucleotide sequence: TGCGCCAGCAGCGAGGGGGCAATGAACACTGAAGCTTTCTTT. This sequence encodes CASSEGAMNTEAFF. The J gene is TRBJ1-1, the V gene TRBV5-1; 7 nucleotides line up with TRBD1. This CDR3 region has 14 residues. CDR1 SGHRS and CDR2 YFSETQ come from the germline V gene. After removal of 4 bases from V and 0 bases from J, the junction contained 3 bases not matched to a gene.

This clone was seen more than once but under ten times. The V and J genes are TRBV6-1 and TRBJ1-4; D unresolved. Trimming removed 6 bases at V and 8 bases at J, with 19 bases between. The CDR3 has 15 residues. The V gene's germline CDR1 is MNHNS and CDR2 SASEGT. As DNA, the CDR3 is TGTGCCAGCAGCCACGAGGCGGCTTCAAGAGAAAAACTGTTTTTT. It codes for CASSHEAASREKLFF.

The chain combines TRBV4-2 with TRBJ2-2, with D tentatively TRBD2 (6 bases). Germline values: CDR1 LGHNA, CDR2 YNFKEQ. Trimming pared 1 base from V and 0 bases from J, leaving 12 bases between. The CDR3 consists of 17 residues. For the CDR3, the DNA is TGTGCCAGCAGCCAAGCGGGACTCCGCGCGAACACCGGGGAGCTGTTTTTT. Encoded protein: CASSQAGLRANTGELFF.

This sequence joins TRBV19 and TRBJ1-1; D remains ambiguous. CDR3 size: 14 residues. From germline, CDR1 is LNHDA and CDR2 SQIVND (reference sequence). V was clipped by 3 bases and J by 2 bases, with 10 bases between them. CDR3 coding DNA: TGTGCCAGTAGTATTATCGCCCTAAACACTGAAGCTTTCTTT. Translated, it gives CASSIIALNTEAFF.

The rearrangement uses TRBV6-4 and TRBJ2-3; possible D gene TRBD1, 5 bases. Germline V gene lookup returns CDR1 MRHNA and CDR2 SNTAGT. Trimming cost V 2 bases and J 2 bases, with 11 bases left between them. The CDR3 is made up of 15 amino acids. The CDR3 bases are TGTGCCAGCAGTGACGCGGCAGGGAACACAGATACGCAGTATTTT. This gives the protein CASSDAAGNTDTQYF.

To note about this clone: Mismatch with germline at one junction end may stem from a read error. V usage is TRBV29-1 and J usage is TRBJ1-1; no definite D call. CDR1 SQVTM and CDR2 ANQGSEA come from the germline V gene. This CDR3 is 12 amino acids long. The CDR3 coding sequence is TGCAGCGCTGAACAAGGGAGGACTGAAGCTTTCTTT. Translating it yields CSAEQGRTEAFF.

The chain joins TRBV9 to TRBJ2-7, with D perhaps matching TRBD1 (7 bases). The germline V and J ends were trimmed by 4 bases and 6 bases, with 23 bases remaining between them. The CDR3 has 16 residues. Germline V gene sequence: CDR1 SGDLS, CDR2 YYNGEE. The CDR3 here is CASSPRDSAFGGEQYF. Here the CDR3 DNA reads TGTGCCAGCAGCCCGCGGGACAGCGCCTTCGGGGGCGAGCAGTACTTC.

V gene TRBV7-9 combines with J gene TRBJ2-5; 10 bases line up with TRBD2. Trimming removed 5 bases from V and 1 base from J; junction bases left unmatched: 10. The CDR3 contains 17 residues. The germline gives CDR1 SEHNR, CDR2 FQNEAQ (reference sequence). The DNA of the CDR3 is TGTGCCAGCAGCGAGGGACTAGCGTATCCCTTCCAAGAGACCCAGTACTTC. The encoded protein is CASSEGLAYPFQETQYF.

In its sample, this clone was seen many times. The chain combines TRBV5-6 with TRBJ2-6; TRBD1 matches at 7 bases. CDR3 length: 16 residues. J gave up 2 bases and V 4 bases, and 6 bases lay outside the gene matches. The germline V gene has CDR1 SGHDT and CDR2 YYEEEE. CDR3 sequence (DNA): TGTGCCAGCAGCATCACAGGGGTGGCTGGGGCCAACGTCCTGACTTTC. Its protein is CASSITGVAGANVLTF.

Points on this clone: The sample contains more than one DNA sequence encoding this CDR3. The rearrangement links TRBV6-6 to TRBJ2-5; tentative D call: TRBD1 (6 bases). Germline values: CDR1 MNHNY, CDR2 SVGAGI (reference sequence). The CDR3 totals 13 residues. Trimming pared 2 bases from V and 5 bases from J, leaving 9 bases between. CDR3 amino acids: CASSYGGGETQYF. The DNA of the CDR3 is TGTGCCAGCAGTTACGGGGGCGGGGAGACCCAGTACTTC.

The chain uses TRBV15 and TRBJ2-5, with 7 bases fitting TRBD2. The CDR3 has 16 amino acids. Looked up from germline, CDR1 is LNHNV and CDR2 is YYDKDF (reference sequence). V shed 3 bases, J shed 4 bases, and the junction held 11 bases outside the gene matches. Here the CDR3 reads CATSRGGEGYGETQYF. In DNA, the CDR3 is TGTGCCACCAGCAGGGGGGGGGAGGGGTACGGAGAGACCCAGTACTTC.

This chain links TRBV16 with TRBJ2-1; a possible D gene is TRBD1 (8 bases). The CDR3 contains 14 residues. V lost 5 bases and J 8 bases, leaving 16 bases between the germline ends. Germline CDR1 and CDR2: KGHSY and FQNENV. CDR3: CASSIGQGGDEQFF. DNA of the CDR3: TGTGCCAGCAGCATCGGACAGGGAGGGGATGAGCAGTTCTTC.

The gene calls are TRBV6-1 and TRBJ1-2; no definite D call. V lost 7 bases and J 5 bases, leaving 11 bases between the germline ends. CDR1 MNHNS and CDR2 SASEGT come from the germline V gene. This CDR3 has 12 residues. DNA for the CDR3: TGTGCCAGCACGTCGGGTTATTATGGCTACACCTTC. The encoded protein is CASTSGYYGYTF.

The chain has TRBV10-2 and TRBJ1-1; TRBD1 agrees at 7 bases. The V gene end was trimmed by 9 bases and the J gene end by 1 base; junction bases not matched to a gene: 5. This CDR3 is built from 13 residues. Germline V CDR1 and CDR2: WSHSY, SAAADI. The CDR3 DNA follows: TGCGCCAGTAAAGGGGGCCGGAACACTGAAGCTTTCTTT. Translating gives CASKGGRNTEAFF.

The chain has TRBV27 and TRBJ2-1, with TRBD2 identical over 11 bases. The CDR3 is 15 amino acids. Germline CDR1 and CDR2: MNHEY and SMNVEV (reference sequence). V shed 6 bases, J shed 6 bases, and the junction held 7 bases outside the gene matches. CDR3 nucleotide sequence: TGTGCCAGCAGCCCCGGGACTAGCGGACTCAATGAGCAGTTCTTC. Translating gives CASSPGTSGLNEQFF.

This clone came up a few times. The chain carries TRBV10-3 and TRBJ1-1, with 9 bases that match TRBD1. Germline V CDR1 and CDR2: ENHRY, SYGVKD. The CDR3 runs to 15 residues. J lost 4 bases, V lost 2 bases, and 5 bases had no gene match. For the CDR3, the DNA is TGTGCCATCAGTGAGACAGGACAGGGGAGCACTGAAGCTTTCTTT. Translation: CAISETGQGSTEAFF.

V usage is TRBV9 and J usage is TRBJ2-3, with 8 bases lining up with TRBD1. V was pared by 2 bases and J by 7 bases, with 24 bases of the junction left unmatched. The CDR3 covers 20 residues. The germline CDR1 and CDR2 sequences are SGDLS and YYNGEE. Written as DNA, the CDR3 is TGTGCCAGCAGCGTGATTCCGTCGACAGGGGTACTAGGAGCCGTTCATACGCAGTATTTT. Translating gives CASSVIPSTGVLGAVHTQYF.

The chain couples TRBV6-1 to TRBJ1-1, with D possibly matching TRBD1 (6 bases). V lost 4 bases and J 1 base, leaving 19 bases between the germline ends. Germline V gene data show CDR1 as MNHNS and CDR2 as SASEGT. The CDR3 contains 17 residues. This CDR3 is CASSVSQWGQGNTEAFF. The CDR3 region has the DNA TGTGCCAGCAGTGTTTCCCAGTGGGGGCAGGGGAACACTGAAGCTTTCTTT.